Listed below are T cell receptor beta chains from one sample, sequenced in a study of T cells in Graves' hyperthyroidism and ophthalmopathy. From the multiplex PCR reads, TCRdb called clonotypes with MiXCR, one entry per CDR3 protein. The sample records about 580,000 distinct CDR3 sequences, about 14% being singletons. The material sequenced was blood. The origin of the receptors is a woman aged 25 to 39 with Graves' hyperthyroidism that later progressed to Graves' ophthalmopathy. Both conserved end residues are part of each CDR3. The D gene is left open where the match is weak. Some rows mark clone size as missing; the rest say once, few, many or name a class of expanded clone.

CDR3 DNA: TGTGCCACCAGTGATCCCACGACGGTGTATGGCTACACCTTC; CDR3 protein: CATSDPTTVYGYTF; V gene: TRBV24-1; clone size: many; J gene: TRBJ1-2; D gene: NA
CDR3 DNA: TGTGCCAGCTCACCAACGGACTCGAACACCGGGGAGCTGTTTTTT; CDR3 protein: CASSPTDSNTGELFF; V gene: TRBV18; clone size: many; J gene: TRBJ2-2; D gene: NA
CDR3 DNA: TGCAGTGCTAGAGATCTCGGACAAGAGACCCAGTACTTC; CDR3 protein: CSARDLGQETQYF; V gene: TRBV20-1; clone size: NA; J gene: TRBJ2-5; D gene: NA
CDR3 DNA: TGTGCCAGCTCGACTAGCGGGAGTTATGAGCAGTTCTTC; CDR3 protein: CASSTSGSYEQFF; V gene: TRBV24-1; clone size: many; J gene: TRBJ2-1; D gene: TRBD2
CDR3 DNA: TGTGCCAGCAGTTTGATAAGGAGGGGCTACACCTTC; CDR3 protein: CASSLIRRGYTF; V gene: TRBV28; clone size: NA; J gene: TRBJ1-2; D gene: NA
CDR3 DNA: TGTGCCAGCTCACCCGGGGGTTACGAAAAACTGTTTTTT; CDR3 protein: CASSPGGYEKLFF; V gene: TRBV18; clone size: NA; J gene: TRBJ1-4; D gene: NA
CDR3 DNA: TGTGCCAGCAGCCAAGATCCCCCGGGACCGAACTATGGCTACACCTTC; CDR3 protein: CASSQDPPGPNYGYTF; V gene: TRBV3-1; clone size: many; J gene: TRBJ1-2; D gene: NA
CDR3 DNA: TGTGCCAGCAGCCTCGACAGGGGACCCTCCTACGAGCAGTACTTC; CDR3 protein: CASSLDRGPSYEQYF; V gene: TRBV7-2; clone size: many; J gene: TRBJ2-7; D gene: TRBD1
CDR3 DNA: TGTGCCAGCAGCCAAGATCCATTGGATGGAAACACCATATATTTT; CDR3 protein: CASSQDPLDGNTIYF; V gene: TRBV4-2; clone size: few; J gene: TRBJ1-3; D gene: NA
CDR3 DNA: TGTGCCAGCATGCAGGGCTCCATATATTTT; CDR3 protein: CASMQGSIYF; V gene: TRBV12-3/TRBV12-4; clone size: few; J gene: TRBJ1-3; D gene: NA
CDR3 DNA: TGTGCCAGCAGTGGGAGGGACGGGGACTACGAGCAGTACTTC; CDR3 protein: CASSGRDGDYEQYF; V gene: TRBV6-2/TRBV6-3; clone size: NA; J gene: TRBJ2-7; D gene: TRBD2
CDR3 DNA: TGCAGTGGGGAGGCGGGAAGCTCCTACAATGAGCAGTTCTTC; CDR3 protein: CSGEAGSSYNEQFF; V gene: TRBV20-1; clone size: many; J gene: TRBJ2-1; D gene: NA
CDR3 DNA: TGCAGTGCTAGAGGACCAACGGGACAGCCCTACGAGCAGTACTTC; CDR3 protein: CSARGPTGQPYEQYF; V gene: TRBV20-1; clone size: many; J gene: TRBJ2-7; D gene: TRBD1
CDR3 DNA: TGCAGCGTTGAGTCGGGATCGGGACTCCTAACGAACCTTCAAGAGACCCAGTACTTC; CDR3 protein: CSVESGSGLLTNLQETQYF; V gene: TRBV29-1; clone size: NA; J gene: TRBJ2-5; D gene: NA
CDR3 DNA: TGTGCCAGTAGGCAGGATTGGGAAAAACTGTTTTTT; CDR3 protein: CASRQDWEKLFF; V gene: TRBV19; clone size: NA; J gene: TRBJ1-4; D gene: NA
CDR3 DNA: TGTGCCAGCTCACCAAATCTGGGAGACACCGGGGAGCTGTTTTTT; CDR3 protein: CASSPNLGDTGELFF; V gene: TRBV18; clone size: NA; J gene: TRBJ2-2; D gene: NA
CDR3 DNA: TGTGCCAGCAGTGAAGAATGGACAGGGTTCCACGAGCAGTACTTC; CDR3 protein: CASSEEWTGFHEQYF; V gene: TRBV6-1; clone size: NA; J gene: TRBJ2-7; D gene: TRBD1
CDR3 DNA: TGCAGCGGGGGAACCCGGGACAGGGTCGCAGGCGAGCAGTACTTC; CDR3 protein: CSGGTRDRVAGEQYF; V gene: TRBV29-1; clone size: many; J gene: TRBJ2-7; D gene: TRBD1
CDR3 DNA: TGTGCCAGCAGCTTATGGCCCCGGGGCAGCAAAAACATTCAGTACTTC; CDR3 protein: CASSLWPRGSKNIQYF; V gene: TRBV7-2; clone size: few; J gene: TRBJ2-4; D gene: NA
CDR3 DNA: TGTGCCAGCAGTGAAATTAAAAATCAGCCCCAGCATTTT; CDR3 protein: CASSEIKNQPQHF; V gene: TRBV2; clone size: few; J gene: TRBJ1-5; D gene: NA
CDR3 DNA: TGTGCCAGCAGTGAAAGTGGCTGGCAGGGCGGATACGAGCAGTACTTC; CDR3 protein: CASSESGWQGGYEQYF; V gene: TRBV6-1; clone size: NA; J gene: TRBJ2-7; D gene: NA
CDR3 DNA: TGTGCCAGCAGTTTAGGGGCAGGGGGCGGCACTGAAGCTTTCTTT; CDR3 protein: CASSLGAGGGTEAFF; V gene: TRBV28; clone size: NA; J gene: TRBJ1-1; D gene: TRBD1
CDR3 DNA: TGTGCCACCAGTATCCCCTTGGCGCAAGGGGCCTACAATGAGCAGTTCTTC; CDR3 protein: CATSIPLAQGAYNEQFF; V gene: TRBV24-1; clone size: many; J gene: TRBJ2-1; D gene: NA
CDR3 DNA: TGTGCCAGCAGCCAAGCCGGACAGGGTGATAATTCACCCCTCCACTTT; CDR3 protein: CASSQAGQGDNSPLHF; V gene: TRBV3-1; clone size: NA; J gene: TRBJ1-6; D gene: TRBD1
CDR3 DNA: TGTGCCAGCAGCTACCTGGACAGGTCCCTGGACTACGAGCAGTACTTC; CDR3 protein: CASSYLDRSLDYEQYF; V gene: TRBV28; clone size: many; J gene: TRBJ2-7; D gene: TRBD1